Reported below is one TCR beta chain. The antigen remains unidentified. This entry comes from a study of vaccination and CD4 T cells after COVID-19. The treatment denotes: approximately 9-day PBMC culture with coronavirus spike peptide pools or control peptides (ViraFEST assay). Once obtained from cultured CD4+ T cells, the DNA was sequenced using the Oncomine TCR Beta short-read assay. TCRdb called the PCR reads again in MiXCR, with one record for every CDR3 protein. The table includes some 15,000 distinct CDR3 sequences, 35% to 45% detected once. This CDR3 has 13 amino acids. The ends were cut back, 4 bases at V and 0 bases at J, with 6 bases in the middle. CDR1 is SGHAT and CDR2 is FQNNGV in the germline V gene.

This rearrangement joins TRBV11-2 to TRBJ1-2; D is ambiguous. The receptor's source is a human donor with COVID-19. The specimen was cultured CD4+ T cells from blood. The CDR3 DNA reads TGTGCCAGCAGCTCGCGAGCTAACTATGGCTACACCTTC. It codes for CASSSRANYGYTF.